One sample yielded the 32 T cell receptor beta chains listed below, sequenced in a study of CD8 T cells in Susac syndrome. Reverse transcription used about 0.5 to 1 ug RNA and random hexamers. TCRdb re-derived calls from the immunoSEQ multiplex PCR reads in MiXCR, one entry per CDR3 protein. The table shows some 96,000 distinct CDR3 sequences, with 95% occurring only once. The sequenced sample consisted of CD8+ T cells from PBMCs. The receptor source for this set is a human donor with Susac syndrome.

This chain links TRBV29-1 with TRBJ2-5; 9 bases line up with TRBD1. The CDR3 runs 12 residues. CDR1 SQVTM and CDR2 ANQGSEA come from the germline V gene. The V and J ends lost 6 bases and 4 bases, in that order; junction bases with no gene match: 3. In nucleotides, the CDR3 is TGCAGCGTCGGGGACAGGGCAGAGACCCAGTACTTC. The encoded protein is CSVGDRAETQYF.

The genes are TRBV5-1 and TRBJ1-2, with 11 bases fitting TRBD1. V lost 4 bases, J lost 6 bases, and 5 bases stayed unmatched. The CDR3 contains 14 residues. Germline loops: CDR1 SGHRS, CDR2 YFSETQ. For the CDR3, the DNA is TGCGCCAGCAGCCCGGACAGGGGGCGAGATGGCTACACCTTC. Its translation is CASSPDRGRDGYTF.

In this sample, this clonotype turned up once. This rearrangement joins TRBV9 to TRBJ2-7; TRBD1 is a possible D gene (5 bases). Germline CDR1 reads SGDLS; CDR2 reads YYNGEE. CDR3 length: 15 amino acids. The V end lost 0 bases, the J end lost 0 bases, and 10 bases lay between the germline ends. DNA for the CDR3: TGTGCCAGCAGCGTAGGTGGGGCCCCCTCCTACGAGCAGTACTTC. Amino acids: CASSVGGAPSYEQYF.

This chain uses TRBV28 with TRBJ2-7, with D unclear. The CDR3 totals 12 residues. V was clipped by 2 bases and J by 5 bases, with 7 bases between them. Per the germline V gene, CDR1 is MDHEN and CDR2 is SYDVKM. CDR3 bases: TGTGCCAGCAGTTTAGTTGGGGACGAGCAGTACTTC. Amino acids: CASSLVGDEQYF.

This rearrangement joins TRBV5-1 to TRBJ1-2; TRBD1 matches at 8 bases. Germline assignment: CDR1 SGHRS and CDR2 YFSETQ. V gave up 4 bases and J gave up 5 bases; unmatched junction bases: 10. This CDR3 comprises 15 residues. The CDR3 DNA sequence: TGCGCCAGCAGCCCCGGACAGGGAGGGGGATATGGCTACACCTTC. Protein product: CASSPGQGGGYGYTF.

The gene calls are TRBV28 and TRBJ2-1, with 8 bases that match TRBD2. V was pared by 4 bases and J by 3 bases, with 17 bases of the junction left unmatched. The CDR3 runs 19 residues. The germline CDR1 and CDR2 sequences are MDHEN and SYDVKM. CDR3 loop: CASSSPGLGSWWVYNEQFF. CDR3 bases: TGTGCCAGCAGTTCACCGGGACTAGGGAGCTGGTGGGTCTACAATGAGCAGTTCTTC.

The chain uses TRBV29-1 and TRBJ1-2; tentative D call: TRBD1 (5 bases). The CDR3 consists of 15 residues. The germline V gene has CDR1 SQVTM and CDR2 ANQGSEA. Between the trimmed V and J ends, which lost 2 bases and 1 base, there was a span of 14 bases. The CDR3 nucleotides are TGCAGCGTTGAATTTGGGGACCCAGATAACTATGGCTACACCTTC. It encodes CSVEFGDPDNYGYTF.

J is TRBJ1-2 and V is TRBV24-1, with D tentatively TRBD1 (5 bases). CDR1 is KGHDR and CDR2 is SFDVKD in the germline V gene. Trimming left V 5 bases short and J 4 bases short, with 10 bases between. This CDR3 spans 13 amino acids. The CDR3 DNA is TGTGCCACCAGTGGAGGGGACTTCTATGGCTACACCTTC. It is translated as CATSGGDFYGYTF.

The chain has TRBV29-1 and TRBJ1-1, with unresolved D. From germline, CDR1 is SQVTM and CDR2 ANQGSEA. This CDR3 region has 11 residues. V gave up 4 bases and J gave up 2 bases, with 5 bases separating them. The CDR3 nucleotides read TGCAGCGTTGTTTACAACACTGAAGCTTTCTTT. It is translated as CSVVYNTEAFF.

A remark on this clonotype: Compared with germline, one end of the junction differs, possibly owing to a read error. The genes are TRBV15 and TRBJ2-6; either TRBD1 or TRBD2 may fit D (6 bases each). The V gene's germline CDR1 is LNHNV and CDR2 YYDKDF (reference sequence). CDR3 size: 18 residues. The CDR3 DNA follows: TGTGCCACCAGCAGAGGTGGGGGGCAACTCTCTTGGGCCAACGTCCTGACTTTC. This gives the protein CATSRGGGQLSWANVLTF. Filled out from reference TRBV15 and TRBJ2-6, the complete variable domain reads DAMVIQNPRYQVTQFGKPVTLSCSQTLNHNVMYWYQQKSSQAPKLLFHYYDKDFNNEADTPDNFQSRRPNTSFCFLDIRSPGLGDTAMYLCATSRGGGQLSWANVLTFGAGSRLTVL.

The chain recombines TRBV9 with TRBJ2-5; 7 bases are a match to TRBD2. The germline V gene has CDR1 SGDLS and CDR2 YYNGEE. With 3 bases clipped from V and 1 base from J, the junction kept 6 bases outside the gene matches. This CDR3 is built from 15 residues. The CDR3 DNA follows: TGTGCCAGCAGCGAGTCTAGCGGCACCCAAGAGACCCAGTACTTC. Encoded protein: CASSESSGTQETQYF.

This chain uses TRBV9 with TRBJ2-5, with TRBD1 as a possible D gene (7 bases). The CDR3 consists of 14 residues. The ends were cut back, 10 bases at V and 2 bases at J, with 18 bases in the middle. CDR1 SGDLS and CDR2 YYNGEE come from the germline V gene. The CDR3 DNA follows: TGTGCCCTACCCGCGGGACAGTTACAAGAGACCCAGTACTTC. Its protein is CALPAGQLQETQYF.

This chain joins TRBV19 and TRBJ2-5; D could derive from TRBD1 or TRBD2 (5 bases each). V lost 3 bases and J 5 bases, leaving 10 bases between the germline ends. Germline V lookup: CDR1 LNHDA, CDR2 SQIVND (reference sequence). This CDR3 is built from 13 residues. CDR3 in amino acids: CASSMGRLETQYF. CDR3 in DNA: TGTGCCAGTAGTATGGGACGGCTGGAGACCCAGTACTTC.

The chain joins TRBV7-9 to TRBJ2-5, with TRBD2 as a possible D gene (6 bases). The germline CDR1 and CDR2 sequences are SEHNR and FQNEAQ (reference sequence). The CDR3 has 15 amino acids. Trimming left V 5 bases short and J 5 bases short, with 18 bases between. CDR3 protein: CASSPFSEGDETQYF. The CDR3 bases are TGTGCCAGCAGCCCCTTTTCGGAGGGTGATGAGACCCAGTACTTC.

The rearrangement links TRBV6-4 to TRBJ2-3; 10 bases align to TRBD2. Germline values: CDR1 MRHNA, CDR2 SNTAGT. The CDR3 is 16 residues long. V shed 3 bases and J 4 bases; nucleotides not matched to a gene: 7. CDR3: CASSEFASGSSDTQYF. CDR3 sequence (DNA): TGTGCCAGCAGTGAGTTTGCTAGCGGGAGTTCAGATACGCAGTATTTT.

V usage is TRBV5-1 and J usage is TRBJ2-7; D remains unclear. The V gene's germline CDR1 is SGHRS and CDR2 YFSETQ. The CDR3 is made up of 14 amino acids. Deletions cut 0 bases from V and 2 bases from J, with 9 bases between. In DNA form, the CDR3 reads TGCGCCAGCAGCTTGGGGGCCTACACCTACGAGCAGTACTTC. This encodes CASSLGAYTYEQYF.

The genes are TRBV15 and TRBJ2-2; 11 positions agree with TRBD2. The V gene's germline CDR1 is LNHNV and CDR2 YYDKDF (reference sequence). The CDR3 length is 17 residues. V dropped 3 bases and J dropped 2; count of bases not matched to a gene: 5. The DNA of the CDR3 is TGTGCCACCAGCAGGAATAGCGGGAGGGCCAACACCGGGGAGCTGTTTTTT. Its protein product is CATSRNSGRANTGELFF.

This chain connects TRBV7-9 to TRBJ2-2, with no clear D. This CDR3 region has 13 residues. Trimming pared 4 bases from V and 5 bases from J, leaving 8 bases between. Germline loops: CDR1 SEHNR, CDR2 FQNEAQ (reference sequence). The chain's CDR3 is CASSSFLTGELFF. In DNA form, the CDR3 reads TGTGCCAGCAGCTCGTTTCTAACCGGGGAGCTGTTTTTT. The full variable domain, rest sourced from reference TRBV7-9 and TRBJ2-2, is DTGVSQNPRHKITKRGQNVTFRCDPISEHNRLYWYRQTLGQGPEFLTYFQNEAQLEKSRLLSDRFSAERPKGSFSTLEIQRTEQGDSAMYLCASSSFLTGELFFGEGSRLTVL.

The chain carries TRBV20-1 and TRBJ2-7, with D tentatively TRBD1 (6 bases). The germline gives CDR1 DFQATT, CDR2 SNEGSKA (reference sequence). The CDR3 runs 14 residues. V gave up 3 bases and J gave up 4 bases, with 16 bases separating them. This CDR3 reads CSASFLGQLYEQYF. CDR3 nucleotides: TGCAGTGCTAGTTTCTTGGGACAACTATACGAGCAGTACTTC.

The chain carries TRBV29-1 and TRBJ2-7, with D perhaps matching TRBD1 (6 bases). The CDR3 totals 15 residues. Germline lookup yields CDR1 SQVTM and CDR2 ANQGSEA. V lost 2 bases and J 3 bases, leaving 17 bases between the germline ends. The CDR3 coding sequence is TGCAGCGTTGAACTGGGGACAAAAGCCCACTACGAGCAGTACTTC. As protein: CSVELGTKAHYEQYF.

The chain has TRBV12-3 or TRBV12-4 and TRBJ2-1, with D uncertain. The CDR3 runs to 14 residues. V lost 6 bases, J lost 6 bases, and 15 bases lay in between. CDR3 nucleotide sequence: TGTGCCAGCAGGAGCTCACGCACTACCAATGAGCAGTTCTTC. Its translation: CASRSSRTTNEQFF.

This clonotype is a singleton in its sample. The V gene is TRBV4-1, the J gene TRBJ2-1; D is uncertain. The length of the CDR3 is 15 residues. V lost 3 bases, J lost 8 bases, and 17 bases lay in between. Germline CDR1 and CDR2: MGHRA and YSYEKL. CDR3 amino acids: CASSQSPIGRYEQFF. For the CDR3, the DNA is TGCGCCAGCAGCCAGTCCCCCATCGGACGGTATGAGCAGTTCTTC.

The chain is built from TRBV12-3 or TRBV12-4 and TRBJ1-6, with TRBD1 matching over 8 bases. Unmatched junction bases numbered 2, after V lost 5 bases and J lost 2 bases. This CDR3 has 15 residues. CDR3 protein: CASSDRGPYNSPLHF. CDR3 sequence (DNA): TGTGCCAGCAGTGACAGGGGTCCCTATAATTCACCCCTCCACTTT.

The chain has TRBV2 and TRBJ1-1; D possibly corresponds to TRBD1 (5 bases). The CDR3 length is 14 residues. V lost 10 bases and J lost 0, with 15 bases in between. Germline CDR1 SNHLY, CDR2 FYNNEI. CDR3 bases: TGTGCCACAAAGACAGACTCCATGAACACTGAAGCTTTCTTT. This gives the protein CATKTDSMNTEAFF.

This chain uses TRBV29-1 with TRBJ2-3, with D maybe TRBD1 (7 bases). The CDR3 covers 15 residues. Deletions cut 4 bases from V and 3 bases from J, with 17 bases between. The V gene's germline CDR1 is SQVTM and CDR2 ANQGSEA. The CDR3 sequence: CSVGEDRPTTDTQYF. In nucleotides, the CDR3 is TGCAGCGTTGGGGAGGACAGGCCAACGACAGATACGCAGTATTTT.

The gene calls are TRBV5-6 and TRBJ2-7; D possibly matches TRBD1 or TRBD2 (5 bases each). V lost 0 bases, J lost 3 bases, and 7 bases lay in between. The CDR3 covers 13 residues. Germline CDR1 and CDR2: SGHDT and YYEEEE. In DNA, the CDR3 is TGTGCCAGCAGCTTGGGGGACGACTACGAGCAGTACTTC. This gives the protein CASSLGDDYEQYF.

Written as DNA, the CDR3 is TGTGCCAGCAACAATAACCCGAAATCTGAAAAACTGTTTTTT. Its protein product is CASNNNPKSEKLFF. J is TRBJ1-4 and V is TRBV6-5; D is ambiguous. Trimming pared 7 bases from V and 7 bases from J, leaving 16 bases between. Germline V lookup: CDR1 MNHEY, CDR2 SVGAGI. The CDR3 is made up of 14 amino acids.

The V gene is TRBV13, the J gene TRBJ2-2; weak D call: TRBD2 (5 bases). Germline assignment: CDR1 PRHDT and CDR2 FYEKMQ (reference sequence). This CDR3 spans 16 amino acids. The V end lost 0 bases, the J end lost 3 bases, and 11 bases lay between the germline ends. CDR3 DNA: TGTGCCAGCAGCTTAGGCCTGAGGGCAGACACCGGGGAGCTGTTTTTT. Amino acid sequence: CASSLGLRADTGELFF.

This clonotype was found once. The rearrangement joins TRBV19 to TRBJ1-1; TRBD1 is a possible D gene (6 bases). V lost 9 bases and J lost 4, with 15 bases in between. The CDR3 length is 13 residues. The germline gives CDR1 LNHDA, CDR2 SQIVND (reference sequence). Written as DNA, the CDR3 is TGTGCCAGCAAAAAAGGGGGAAGCACTGAAGCTTTCTTT. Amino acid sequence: CASKKGGSTEAFF. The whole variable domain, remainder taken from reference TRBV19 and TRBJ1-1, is DGGITQSPKYLFRKEGQNVTLSCEQNLNHDAMYWYRQDPGQGLRLIYYSQIVNDFQKGDIAEGYSVSREKKESFPLTVTSAQKNPTAFYLCASKKGGSTEAFFGQGTRLTVV.

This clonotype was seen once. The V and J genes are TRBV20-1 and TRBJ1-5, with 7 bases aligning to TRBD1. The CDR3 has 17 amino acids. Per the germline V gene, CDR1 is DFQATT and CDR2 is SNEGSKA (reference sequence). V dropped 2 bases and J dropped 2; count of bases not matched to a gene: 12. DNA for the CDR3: TGCAGTGCTAGACGAGCAGGGGGACAGATGGGCAATCAGCCCCAGCATTTT. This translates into CSARRAGGQMGNQPQHF.

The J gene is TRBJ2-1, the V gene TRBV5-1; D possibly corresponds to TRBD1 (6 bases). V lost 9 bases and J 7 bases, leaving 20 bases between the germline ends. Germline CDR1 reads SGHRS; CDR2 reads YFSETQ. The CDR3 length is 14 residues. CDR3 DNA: TGCGCCACCGCGAGGACAGCGACGGGGAATGAGCAGTTCTTC. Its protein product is CATARTATGNEQFF.

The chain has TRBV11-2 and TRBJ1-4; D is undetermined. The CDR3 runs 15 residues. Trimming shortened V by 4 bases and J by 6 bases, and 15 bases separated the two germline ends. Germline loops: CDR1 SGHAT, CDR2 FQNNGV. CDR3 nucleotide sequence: TGTGCCAGCAGCTACCATCTCTCCGGGGATGAAAAACTGTTTTTT. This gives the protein CASSYHLSGDEKLFF.